This T cell receptor (beta chain) was sequenced in a study of cytomegalovirus exposure and HLA in healthy donors. Study as a whole: A previous analysis identified approximately 110 million unique TCR beta sequences derived from some 170 million T cells.

To note about this clone: Its antigen remains unknown.

CDR3 size: 14 residues. V lost 5 bases, J lost 4 bases, and 7 bases stayed unmatched. Germline CDR1 MNHEY, CDR2 SVGAGI. General study findings and limits: A later analysis linked a missense variant in DCLRE1C to the trimming of TCR beta V and J genes.

The donors (healthy individuals) were bone marrow donors. The primer mix had 60 Vbeta and 13 Jbeta primers. The method was immunoSEQ multiplex PCR; TCRdb's version includes in-frame clones alone and lacks a portion of them. This sample's table has some 70,000 clones. This chain links TRBV6-5 with TRBJ1-2, with TRBD1 matching 7 bases. The clonotype originates from a man aged 40-50 years in good health and CMV-seronegative. The sequenced sample was PBMCs. Written as DNA, the CDR3 is TGTGCCAGCAGTCGACAGGGAAGGGCCTATGGCTACACCTTC. It is translated as CASSRQGRAYGYTF.